This TCR beta chain was documented in a study of T cell responses to AZD1222 COVID-19 vaccine (dated by TCRdb to the early 2020s). Looking at the study overall: Because spike-specific TCR depth and breadth did not differ between the two schedules, AZD1222 recipients who got a second dose at roughly 4 weeks were pooled with those who got a second dose at roughly 12 weeks. TCR sequencing covered over 230 trial participants: approximately 200 given two doses of AZD1222 and 26 given two doses of MenACWY control vaccine. Trial participants were enrolled into age subgroups of 18-55, 56-69 and 70-plus years, which contained approximately 150, 30 and 60 TCR-sequenced participants, respectively. Results and caveats for the whole study, not just this receptor: The vaccine-associated CD4 TCRs covered the entire spike protein, and the dominant responses fell in regions 160-218 and 743-854. Reportedly, close to half of the unique spike-specific TCRs recognized epitopes lying outside the regions that are mutated in the B.1.351 and B.1.1.7 variants. Because no samples from the day 14 peak response were available, repertoires could be characterized only after the peak T cell response. The 56-69-year group was small, and its depth increase did not reach significance, likely because of low power. After two AZD1222 doses, both the breadth and the depth of spike-specific TCRs were significantly higher than at day 0 and than in MenACWY recipients. Conclusions about previously exposed vaccinees are limited, since just a handful of AZD1222 recipients were seropositive for SARS-CoV-2 at baseline. Most participants were white British and females outnumbered males, and the authors suggested that clonal diversity may have been underestimated.

The CDR3 regions of human TCRbeta chains were analyzed by immunosequencing. The authors processed their data as follows. TCRs in the repertoires were compared against a reference library of SARS-CoV-2-specific TCRs that had been generated with the MIRA antigen-specificity platform. Breadth was defined as the fraction of unique TCRs that were SARS-CoV-2-associated. Depth was defined as the fraction of total T cells that were SARS-CoV-2-associated. Each spike-specific TCR was assigned to its reactive spike region and to a CD4 or CD8 class using the MIRA data. Log10-transformed breadth and depth values were compared by one-way ANOVA with Sidak's multiple comparisons tests. TCRdb took over this immuneACCESS table, retaining in-frame rearrangements with V and J assigned. Such tables are incomplete; in checked studies, under half of the missing clones stem from an unresolved V gene, and the remainder is unexplained. V and J calls and clone size are copied from that table; D and trimming were computed from the DNA. This sample has around 72,000 clones in its table, and over 75% of those were observed once. Less than 25% of the sample goes to the ten largest clones.

The time point label, read with the paper, signifies: baseline before first vaccination. Vaccinee samples were obtained from the UK trials COV001 and COV002, which included a single-blind randomized controlled phase 2/3 trial of AZD1222 (ChAdOx1 nCoV-19) in healthy adults. For TCRbeta chain sequencing, PBMC samples were collected from trial participants at day 0 and at day 28 after the second dose. Notes on this clone: Its antigen is still unknown. Base qualities are not at hand, and no much larger clone is one base apart.

The sequence was obtained from an adult in good health. This material consisted of peripheral blood, taken on day 0 of AZD1222 vaccination.

The bases are TGTGCCAGTAGTATAGTAGCGGGGGGGACAGATACGCAGTATTTT. Its protein reads: CASSIVAGGTDTQYF. The chain is encoded by TRBV19 joined to TRBJ2-3; TRBD2 fits 11 bases in the junction. Reading the germline V gene (reference sequence) gives CDR1 LNHDA and CDR2 SQIVND. The CDR3 measures 15 amino acids from cysteine to phenylalanine. Only CDR3 DNA is held: 45 bases, read in frame from base 1. Clipping removes 1 base from V and 3 bases from J, with 0 as the unmatched junction base count.